The TCR beta chain described here comes from a study of T cells after yellow fever vaccination. Looking at the study overall: The fractions with low cell numbers were processed using SMART-Seq v4 Ultra Low Input. Study outcomes and limitations: Clonotypes appearing in both CD4 and CD8 compartments existed, and their share was small.

From the 5' RACE reads, TCRdb called clonotypes with MiXCR, one entry per CDR3 protein. In the table there are some 290,000 distinct CDR3 sequences, around a tenth of which are singletons. V dropped 5 bases and J dropped 10 bases, with 15 bases sitting between them. Germline CDR1 and CDR2: SNHLY and FYNNEI. The CDR3 is 14 amino acids. Remarks on this clonotype: Its antigen is not known.

Sequenced here: CD4+ T cells sorted from PBMCs, sampled 45 days after the yellow fever booster vaccination. The genes are TRBV2 and TRBJ1-6, with D tentatively TRBD1 (5 bases). This TCR was sampled from a man younger than 30 who received the YFV17D yellow fever vaccine. CDR3 residues: CASSTEEGYSPLHF. DNA of the CDR3: TGTGCCAGCAGTACCGAGGAGGGGTACTCACCCCTCCACTTT.